Listed here is a single TCR beta chain. The PCR was carried out with 60 Vbeta primers and 13 Jbeta primers. Clones were sequenced by immunoSEQ multiplex PCR, and TCRdb holds only the in-frame ones, with some missing. Found here are about 150,000 clones, 82% of them singletons; the top ten hold 8.1%. The data are from a study of cytomegalovirus exposure and HLA in healthy donors. Germline V gene data show CDR1 as MNHEY and CDR2 as SMNVEV (reference sequence). Unmatched junction bases numbered 12, after V lost 4 bases and J lost 7 bases. The CDR3 contains 15 residues. This receptor was obtained from a woman in her forties or fifties in good health and CMV-seropositive. The sequenced material came from PBMCs. The rearrangement links TRBV27 to TRBJ1-2; 7 bases map to TRBD1. CDR3 loop: CASSSGGRILGGYTF. Written as DNA, the CDR3 is TGTGCCAGCAGTTCAGGGGGTCGGATTCTCGGTGGCTACACCTTC.